This T cell receptor (beta chain) is drawn from a study of vaccination and CD4 T cells after COVID-19. Study summary: The authors gave control cultures a CEFX pool, an HIV-1 Nef pool, or no peptide.

For this clonotype: Its specificity is not known.

Time point denoted: late sampling 161 to 241 days after vaccination in a few convalescent patients. Treatment defined: approximately nine-day PBMC culture with coronavirus spike peptide pools or control peptides (ViraFEST assay). The authors swapped half the medium for fresh IL-2 medium on days 3 and 7. The study sequenced cultured CD4+ T cell DNA using the Oncomine TCR Beta short-read assay. Scientists extracted genomic DNA from CD4+ T cells grown in culture. MiXCR was run by TCRdb on the PCR reads, yielding one entry per CDR3 protein. The data contain about 21,000 distinct CDR3 sequences, 46% of them seen just once; the ten biggest clones take up more than 10%. Findings and limits, study-wide: Post-vaccination reactive clonotypes (median about 40) did not differ significantly from post-infection (approximately 23).

The specimen was CD4+ T cells from blood, cultured in vitro, collected about 7 months after SARS-CoV-2 vaccination. The origin of this receptor is a human donor who had recovered from COVID-19.

Here the CDR3 reads CASSTRLAGYNEQFF. The DNA of the CDR3 is TGTGCCAGCAGCACCCGACTAGCAGGCTACAATGAGCAGTTCTTC. This chain connects TRBV7-2 to TRBJ2-1, with TRBD2 identical over 7 bases. V was pared by 5 bases and J by 3 bases, with 7 bases of the junction left unmatched. Germline V CDR1 and CDR2: SGHTA, FQGNSA. The length of the CDR3 is 15 residues.